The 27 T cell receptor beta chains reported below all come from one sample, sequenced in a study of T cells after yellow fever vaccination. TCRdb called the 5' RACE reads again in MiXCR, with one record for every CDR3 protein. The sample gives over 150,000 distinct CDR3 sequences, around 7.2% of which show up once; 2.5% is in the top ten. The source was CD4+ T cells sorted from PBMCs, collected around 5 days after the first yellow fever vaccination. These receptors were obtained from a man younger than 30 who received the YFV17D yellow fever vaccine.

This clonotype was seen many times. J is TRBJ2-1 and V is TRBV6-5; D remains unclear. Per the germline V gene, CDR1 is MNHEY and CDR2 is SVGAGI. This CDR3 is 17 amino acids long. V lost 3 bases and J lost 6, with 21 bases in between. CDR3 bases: TGTGCCAGCAGTTATGGGATACCCAGCTCTTCGATCAATGAGCAGTTCTTC. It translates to CASSYGIPSSSINEQFF.

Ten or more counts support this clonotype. The CDR3 sequence is CASSQNGGVLSYNEQFF. The CDR3 nucleotides read TGTGCCAGCAGCCAAAATGGGGGGGTCCTCTCCTACAATGAGCAGTTCTTC. This chain connects TRBV4-2 to TRBJ2-1, with 7 positions matching TRBD2. CDR3 length: 17 amino acids. V lost 2 bases to trimming and J lost 0 bases; unmatched junction nucleotides: 7. Per the germline V gene, CDR1 is LGHNA and CDR2 is YNFKEQ.

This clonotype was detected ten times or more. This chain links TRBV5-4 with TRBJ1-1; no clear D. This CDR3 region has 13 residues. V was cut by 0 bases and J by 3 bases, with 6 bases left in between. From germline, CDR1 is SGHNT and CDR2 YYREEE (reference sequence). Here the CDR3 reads CASSLGADTEAFF. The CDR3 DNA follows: TGTGCCAGCAGCTTGGGGGCCGACACTGAAGCTTTCTTT.

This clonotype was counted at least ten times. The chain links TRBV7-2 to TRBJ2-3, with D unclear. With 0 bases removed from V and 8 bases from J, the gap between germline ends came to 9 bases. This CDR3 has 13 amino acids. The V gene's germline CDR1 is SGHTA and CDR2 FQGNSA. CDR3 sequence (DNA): TGTGCCAGCAGCTTAGCTTCCCTGGGTACGCAGTATTTT. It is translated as CASSLASLGTQYF.

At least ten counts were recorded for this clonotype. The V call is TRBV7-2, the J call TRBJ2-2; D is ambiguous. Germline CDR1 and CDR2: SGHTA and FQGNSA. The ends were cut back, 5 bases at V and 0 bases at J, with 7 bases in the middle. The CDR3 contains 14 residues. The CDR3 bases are TGTGCCAGCAGCCCAGTAGCGAACACCGGGGAGCTGTTTTTT. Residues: CASSPVANTGELFF. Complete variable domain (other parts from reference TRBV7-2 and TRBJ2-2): GAGVSQSPSNKVTEKGKDVELRCDPISGHTALYWYRQSLGQGLEFLIYFQGNSAPDKSGLPSDRFSAERTGGSVSTLTIQRTQQEDSAVYLCASSPVANTGELFFGEGSRLTVL.

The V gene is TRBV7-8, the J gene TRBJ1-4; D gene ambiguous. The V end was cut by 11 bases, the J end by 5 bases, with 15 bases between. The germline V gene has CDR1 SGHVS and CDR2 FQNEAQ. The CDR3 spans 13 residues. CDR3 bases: TGTGCCGCAGCAAGGCGGATCAATGAAAAACTGTTTTTT. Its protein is CAAARRINEKLFF.

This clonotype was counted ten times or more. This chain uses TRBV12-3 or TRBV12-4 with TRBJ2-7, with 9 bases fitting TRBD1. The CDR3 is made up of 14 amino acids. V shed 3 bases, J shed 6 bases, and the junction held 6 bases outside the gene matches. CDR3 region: CASSLDRGRGEQYF. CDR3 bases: TGTGCCAGCAGTTTGGACAGGGGTAGGGGCGAGCAGTACTTC.

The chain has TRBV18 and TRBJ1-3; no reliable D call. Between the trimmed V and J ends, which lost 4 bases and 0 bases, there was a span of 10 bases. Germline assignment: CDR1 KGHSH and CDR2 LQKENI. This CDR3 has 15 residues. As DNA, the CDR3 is TGTGCCAGCTCACTCACGGATCCCTCTGGAAACACCATATATTTT. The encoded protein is CASSLTDPSGNTIYF.

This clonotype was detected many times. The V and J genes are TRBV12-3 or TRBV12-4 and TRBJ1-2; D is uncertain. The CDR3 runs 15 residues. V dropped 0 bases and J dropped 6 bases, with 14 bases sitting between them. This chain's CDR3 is CASSLALLGWNGYTF. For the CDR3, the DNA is TGTGCCAGCAGTTTAGCGCTTTTAGGGTGGAATGGCTACACCTTC.

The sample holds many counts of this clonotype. The DNA of the CDR3 is TGTGCCAGCAGGCAGACAGCTAATGAAAAACTGTTTTTT. It translates to CASRQTANEKLFF. The chain recombines TRBV7-2 with TRBJ1-4; possible D gene TRBD1, 5 bases. The CDR3 extends over 13 amino acids. Germline CDR1 and CDR2: SGHTA and FQGNSA. Trimming shortened V by 6 bases and J by 3 bases, and 8 bases separated the two germline ends.

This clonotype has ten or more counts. This CDR3 is CASSQVGQGADTEAFF. The DNA for the CDR3 is TGTGCCAGCAGCCAAGTGGGACAGGGGGCGGACACTGAAGCTTTCTTT. The chain uses TRBV3-1 and TRBJ1-1, with 12 bases identical to TRBD1. With 1 base clipped from V and 3 bases from J, the junction kept 3 bases outside the gene matches. CDR3 length: 16 residues. The germline gives CDR1 LGHDT, CDR2 YNNKEL (reference sequence).

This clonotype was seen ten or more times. CDR3 nucleotides: TGCAGTGCTAGAGTCCGGGGGGGTCTCTCTCACAATGAGCAGTTCTTC. This gives the protein CSARVRGGLSHNEQFF. The chain links TRBV20-1 to TRBJ2-1; 8 nucleotides agree with TRBD2. The trim removed 1 base at V and 5 bases at J, leaving 10 bases unmatched. CDR3 length: 16 residues. Germline values: CDR1 DFQATT, CDR2 SNEGSKA (reference sequence).

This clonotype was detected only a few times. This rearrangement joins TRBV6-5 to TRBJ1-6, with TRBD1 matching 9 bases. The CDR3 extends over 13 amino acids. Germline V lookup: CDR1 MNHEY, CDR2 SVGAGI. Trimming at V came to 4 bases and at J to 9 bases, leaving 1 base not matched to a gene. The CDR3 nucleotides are TGTGCCAGCAGTTGGACAGGGGTTTCACCCCTCCACTTT. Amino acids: CASSWTGVSPLHF.

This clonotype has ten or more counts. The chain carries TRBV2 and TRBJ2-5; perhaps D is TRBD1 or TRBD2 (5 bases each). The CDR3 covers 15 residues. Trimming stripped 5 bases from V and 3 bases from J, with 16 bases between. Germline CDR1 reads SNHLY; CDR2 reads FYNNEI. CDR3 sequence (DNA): TGTGCCAGCAGTAAGGGACCCTTCGAGGAAGAGACCCAGTACTTC. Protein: CASSKGPFEEETQYF.

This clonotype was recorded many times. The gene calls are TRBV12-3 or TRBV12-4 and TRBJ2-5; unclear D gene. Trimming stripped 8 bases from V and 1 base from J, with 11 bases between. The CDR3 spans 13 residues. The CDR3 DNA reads TGTGCCAGCCGACCGACTGCCCAAGAGACCCAGTACTTC. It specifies CASRPTAQETQYF.

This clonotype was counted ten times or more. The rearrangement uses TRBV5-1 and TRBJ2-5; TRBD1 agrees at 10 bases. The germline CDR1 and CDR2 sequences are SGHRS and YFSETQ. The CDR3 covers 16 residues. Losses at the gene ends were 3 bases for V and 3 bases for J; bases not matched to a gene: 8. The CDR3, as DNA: TGCGCCAGCAGCTCCCTACCGGGACAGGGGAAAGAGACCCAGTACTTC. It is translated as CASSSLPGQGKETQYF.

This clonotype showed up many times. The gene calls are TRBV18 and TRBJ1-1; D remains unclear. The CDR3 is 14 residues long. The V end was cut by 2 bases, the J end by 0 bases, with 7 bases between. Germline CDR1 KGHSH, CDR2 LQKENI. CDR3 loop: CASSPRNLNTEAFF. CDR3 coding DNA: TGTGCCAGCTCACCAAGGAATTTGAACACTGAAGCTTTCTTT. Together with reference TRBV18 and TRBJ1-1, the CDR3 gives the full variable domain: NAGVMQNPRHLVRRRGQEARLRCSPMKGHSHVYWYRQLPEEGLKFMVYLQKENIIDESGMPKERFSAEFPKEGPSILRIQQVVRGDSAAYFCASSPRNLNTEAFFGQGTRLTVV.

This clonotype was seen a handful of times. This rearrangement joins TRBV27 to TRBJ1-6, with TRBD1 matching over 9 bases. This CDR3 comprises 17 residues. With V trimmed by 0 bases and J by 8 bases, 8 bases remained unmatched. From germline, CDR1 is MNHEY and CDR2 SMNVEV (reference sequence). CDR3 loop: CASSLSGSGQGDSPLHF. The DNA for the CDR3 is TGTGCCAGCAGTTTATCGGGGTCGGGACAGGGTGATTCACCCCTCCACTTT.

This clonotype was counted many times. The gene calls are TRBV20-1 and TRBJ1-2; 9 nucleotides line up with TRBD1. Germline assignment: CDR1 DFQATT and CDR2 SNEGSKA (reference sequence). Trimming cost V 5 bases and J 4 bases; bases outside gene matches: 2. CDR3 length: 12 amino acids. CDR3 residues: CSAPTGGYGYTF. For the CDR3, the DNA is TGCAGTGCTCCGACAGGGGGCTATGGCTACACCTTC.

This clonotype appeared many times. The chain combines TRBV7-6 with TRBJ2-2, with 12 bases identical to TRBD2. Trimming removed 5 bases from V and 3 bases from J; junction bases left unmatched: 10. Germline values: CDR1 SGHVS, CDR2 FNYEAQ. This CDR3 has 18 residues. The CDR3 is CASSRAASGGAYTGELFF. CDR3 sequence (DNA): TGTGCCAGCAGCCGGGCGGCTAGCGGGGGGGCCTACACCGGGGAGCTGTTTTTT.

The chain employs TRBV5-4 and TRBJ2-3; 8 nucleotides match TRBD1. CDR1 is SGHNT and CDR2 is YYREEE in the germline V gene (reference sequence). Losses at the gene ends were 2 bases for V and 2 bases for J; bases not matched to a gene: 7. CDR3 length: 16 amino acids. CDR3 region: CASSLDRGADTDTQYF. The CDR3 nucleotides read TGTGCCAGCAGCTTAGACAGGGGCGCGGACACAGATACGCAGTATTTT.

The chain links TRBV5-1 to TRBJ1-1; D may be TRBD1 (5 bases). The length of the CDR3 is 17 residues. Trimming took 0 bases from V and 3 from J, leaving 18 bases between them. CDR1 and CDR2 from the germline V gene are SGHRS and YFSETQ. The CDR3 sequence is CASSLVTDSARHTEAFF. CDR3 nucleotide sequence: TGCGCCAGCAGCTTGGTCACAGACAGCGCCCGCCACACTGAAGCTTTCTTT.

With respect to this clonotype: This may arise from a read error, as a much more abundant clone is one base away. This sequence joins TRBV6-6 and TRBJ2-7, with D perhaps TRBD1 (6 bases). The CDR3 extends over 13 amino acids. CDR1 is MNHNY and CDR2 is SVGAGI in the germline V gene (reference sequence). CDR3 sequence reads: CARSYGTQNEQYF. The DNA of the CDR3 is TGTGCCAGAAGTTACGGGACACAGAACGAGCAGTACTTC.

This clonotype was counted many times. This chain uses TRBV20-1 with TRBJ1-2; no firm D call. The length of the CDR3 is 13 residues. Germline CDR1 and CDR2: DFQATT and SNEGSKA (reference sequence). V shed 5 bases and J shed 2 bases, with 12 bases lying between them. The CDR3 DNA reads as TGCAGTGCTGTACGGACGGGAAACTATGGCTACACCTTC. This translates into CSAVRTGNYGYTF.

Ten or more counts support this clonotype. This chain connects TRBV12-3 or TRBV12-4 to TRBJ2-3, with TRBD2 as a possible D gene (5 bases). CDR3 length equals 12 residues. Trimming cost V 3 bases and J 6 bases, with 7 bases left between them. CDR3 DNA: TGTGCCAGCAGTTTTATAGCGGATACGCAGTATTTT. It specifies CASSFIADTQYF.

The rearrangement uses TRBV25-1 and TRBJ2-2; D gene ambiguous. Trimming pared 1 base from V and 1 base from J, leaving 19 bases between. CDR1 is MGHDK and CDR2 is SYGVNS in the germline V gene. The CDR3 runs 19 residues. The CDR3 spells CASSELRRQATKNTGELFF. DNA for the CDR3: TGTGCCAGCAGTGAATTACGGCGGCAGGCGACGAAGAACACCGGGGAGCTGTTTTTT.

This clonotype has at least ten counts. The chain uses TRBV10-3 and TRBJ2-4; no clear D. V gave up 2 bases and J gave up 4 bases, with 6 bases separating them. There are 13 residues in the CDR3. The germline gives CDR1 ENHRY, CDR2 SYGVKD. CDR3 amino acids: CAISEGIKNIQYF. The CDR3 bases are TGTGCCATCAGTGAGGGCATTAAAAACATTCAGTACTTC.